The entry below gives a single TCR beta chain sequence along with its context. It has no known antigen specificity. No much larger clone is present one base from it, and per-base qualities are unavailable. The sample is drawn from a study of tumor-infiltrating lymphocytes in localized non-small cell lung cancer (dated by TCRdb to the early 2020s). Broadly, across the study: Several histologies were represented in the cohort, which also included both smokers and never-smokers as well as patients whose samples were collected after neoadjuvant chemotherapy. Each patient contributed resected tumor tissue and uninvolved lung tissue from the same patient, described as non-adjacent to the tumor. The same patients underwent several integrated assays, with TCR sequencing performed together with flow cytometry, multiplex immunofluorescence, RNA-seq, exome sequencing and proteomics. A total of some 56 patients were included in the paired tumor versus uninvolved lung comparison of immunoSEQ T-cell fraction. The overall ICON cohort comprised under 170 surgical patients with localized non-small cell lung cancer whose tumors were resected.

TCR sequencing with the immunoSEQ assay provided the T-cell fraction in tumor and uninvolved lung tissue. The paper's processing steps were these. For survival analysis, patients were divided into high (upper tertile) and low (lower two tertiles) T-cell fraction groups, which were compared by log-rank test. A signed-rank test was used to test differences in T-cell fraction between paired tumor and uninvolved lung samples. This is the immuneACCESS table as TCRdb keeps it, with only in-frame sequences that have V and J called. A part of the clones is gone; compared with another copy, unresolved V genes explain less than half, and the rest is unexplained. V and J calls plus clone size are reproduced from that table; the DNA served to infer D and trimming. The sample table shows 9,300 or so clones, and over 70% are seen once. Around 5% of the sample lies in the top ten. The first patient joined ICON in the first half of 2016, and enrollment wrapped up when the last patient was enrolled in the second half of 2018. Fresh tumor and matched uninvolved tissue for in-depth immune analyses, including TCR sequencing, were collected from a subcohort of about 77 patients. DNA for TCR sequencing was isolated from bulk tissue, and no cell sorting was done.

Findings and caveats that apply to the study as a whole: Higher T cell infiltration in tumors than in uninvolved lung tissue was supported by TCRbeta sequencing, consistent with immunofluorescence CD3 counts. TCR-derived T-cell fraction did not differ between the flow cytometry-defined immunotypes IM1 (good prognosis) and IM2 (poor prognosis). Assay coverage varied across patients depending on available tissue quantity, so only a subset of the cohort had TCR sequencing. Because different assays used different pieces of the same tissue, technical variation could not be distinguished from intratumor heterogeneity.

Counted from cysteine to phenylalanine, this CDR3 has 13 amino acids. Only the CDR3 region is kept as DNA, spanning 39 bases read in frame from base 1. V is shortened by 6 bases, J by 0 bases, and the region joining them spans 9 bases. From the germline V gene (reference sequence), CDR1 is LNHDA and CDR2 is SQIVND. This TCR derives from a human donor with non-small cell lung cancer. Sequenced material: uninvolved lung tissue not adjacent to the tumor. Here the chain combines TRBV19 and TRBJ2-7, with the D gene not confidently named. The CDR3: CASSMTSSYEQYF. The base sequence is TGTGCCAGTAGCATGACGAGCTCCTACGAGCAGTACTTC.